The rows below give T cell receptor beta chains drawn from one sample of a study of metastatic and nonmetastatic thyroid tumors. Via MiXCR, TCRdb re-called the PCR reads. This table holds roughly 98,000 clones, about 16% found once. The specimen sequenced was blood. These receptors were collected from a female donor with papillary thyroid cancer or a benign thyroid nodule (not recorded which). Some clones in this sample may be carry-over from other donors' samples. CDR3s include the opening cysteine and the closing phenylalanine or tryptophan. The D gene is left open where the match is weak. A clone size is listed for some rows: how often the clone was seen (once, few, many), or a class if it is expanded.

CDR3nt: TGTGCCAGCAGTGCGCAGGGTGGGAGCTACGAGCAGTACTTC; CDR3aa: CASSAQGGSYEQYF; d_gene: NA; v_gene: TRBV2; abundance: many; j_gene: TRBJ2-7
CDR3nt: TGTGCCAGCAGGGCCGGGACAGGGGGCCTCTATGGCTACACCTTC; CDR3aa: CASRAGTGGLYGYTF; d_gene: TRBD1; v_gene: TRBV27; abundance: many; j_gene: TRBJ1-2
CDR3nt: TGTGCCAGTACCCCTTTGATGGCGCGCACTGAAGCTTTCTTT; CDR3aa: CASTPLMARTEAFF; d_gene: NA; v_gene: TRBV19; abundance: many; j_gene: TRBJ1-1
CDR3nt: TGTGCCAGCAGTTCCCCCCCATTCTCTGGGGCCAACGTCCTGACTTTC; CDR3aa: CASSSPPFSGANVLTF; d_gene: NA; v_gene: TRBV28; abundance: many; j_gene: TRBJ2-6
CDR3nt: TGTGCCAGCAGCACCGGAGTGCCTAGCACTGCGTATGGCTACACCTTC; CDR3aa: CASSTGVPSTAYGYTF; d_gene: NA; v_gene: TRBV9; abundance: NA; j_gene: TRBJ1-2
CDR3nt: TGTGCCAGCAGCCGGACAGTACCTGGGGGTAATTCACCCCTCCACTTT; CDR3aa: CASSRTVPGGNSPLHF; d_gene: NA; v_gene: TRBV7-9; abundance: many; j_gene: TRBJ1-6
CDR3nt: TGTGCCAGCAGACTAGACTACGAGCAGTACTTC; CDR3aa: CASRLDYEQYF; d_gene: NA; v_gene: TRBV28; abundance: many; j_gene: TRBJ2-7
CDR3nt: TGTGCCAGCAGTGACCCGGGACAGGGTTCCTACGAGCAGTACTTC; CDR3aa: CASSDPGQGSYEQYF; d_gene: TRBD1; v_gene: TRBV6-1; abundance: many; j_gene: TRBJ2-7
CDR3nt: TGCGCCAGCAGCCAAGATCAAGCCCTACTTTGGGGGTGGGGAAACACCATATATTTT; CDR3aa: CASSQDQALLWGWGNTIYF; d_gene: NA; v_gene: TRBV4-1; abundance: many; j_gene: TRBJ1-3
CDR3nt: TGTGCCAGCAGCCAAGATCGGCTGACCGGAATATACACCGGGGAGCTGTTTTTT; CDR3aa: CASSQDRLTGIYTGELFF; d_gene: NA; v_gene: TRBV14; abundance: many; j_gene: TRBJ2-2